The rows below give T cell receptor beta chains drawn from one sample of a study of CD8 T cells in Susac syndrome. TCRdb ran MiXCR on the immunoSEQ multiplex PCR reads and lists one entry per CDR3 protein. The sample has 150,000 to 200,000 distinct CDR3 sequences, around 94% seen once; the top ten hold over 0.09%. Material for sequencing was CD4+ T cells from PBMCs. The receptors were sampled from a human donor with multiple sclerosis. Each CDR3 is given with its conserved first and last residue. The D gene is left open where the match is weak. Some rows mark clone size as missing; the rest say once, few, many or name a class of expanded clone.

TRBV2,TRBJ2-5,TRBD2,.,CASSPAGGALQETQYF,TGTGCCAGCAGCCCCGCGGGGGGTGCCCTCCAAGAGACCCAGTACTTC
TRBV20-1,TRBJ2-5,TRBD2,.,CSARNPGLAGVEETQYF,TGCAGTGCTAGAAATCCGGGACTAGCGGGAGTGGAAGAGACCCAGTACTTC
TRBV4-1,TRBJ2-7,.,.,CASSQALEVGDISEQYF,TGCGCCAGCAGCCAAGCCCTCGAAGTGGGAGATATCAGCGAGCAGTACTTC
TRBV6-5,TRBJ2-7,.,.,CASSTYEHEQYF,TGTGCCAGCAGTACCTATGAGCACGAGCAGTACTTC
TRBV3-1,TRBJ2-1,.,.,CACGTYNEQFF,TGTGCCTGTGGCACCTACAATGAGCAGTTCTTC
TRBV29-1,TRBJ2-5,.,.,CSVVKRRYQETQYF,TGCAGCGTTGTAAAGAGGCGGTACCAAGAGACCCAGTACTTC
TRBV2,TRBJ1-1,.,once,CASGDSVHTEAFF,TGTGCCAGCGGGGACTCGGTCCACACTGAAGCTTTCTTT
TRBV30,TRBJ2-5,.,.,CAWSDLQGTSVETQYF,TGTGCCTGGAGTGACCTACAGGGAACCTCTGTGGAGACCCAGTACTTC
TRBV27,TRBJ2-2,TRBD2,once,CASRSNGGGSGELFF,TGTGCCAGCAGGTCAAACGGGGGGGGTAGCGGGGAGCTGTTTTTT
TRBV19,TRBJ2-7,.,.,CASSRLNGEQYF,TGTGCCAGTAGTCGCCTGAACGGGGAGCAGTACTTC
TRBV7-6,TRBJ2-7,.,.,CASSLLPPQGAAYEQYF,TGTGCCAGCAGCTTACTCCCCCCCCAAGGTGCAGCCTACGAGCAGTACTTC
TRBV30,TRBJ1-1,.,.,CAWSLWENTEAFF,TGTGCCTGGAGTCTGTGGGAGAACACTGAAGCTTTCTTT
TRBV20-1,TRBJ1-5,.,.,CRQGRYLGQPQHF,TGCAGGCAGGGCCGTTACCTAGGGCAGCCCCAGCATTTT
TRBV23-1,TRBJ2-1,.,once,CASSQYLGRLSYNEQFF,TGCGCCAGCAGTCAATATTTGGGTAGACTATCCTACAATGAGCAGTTCTTC
TRBV27,TRBJ2-2,.,.,CASSLATGELFF,TGTGCCAGCAGCCTAGCCACCGGGGAGCTGTTTTTT
TRBV28,TRBJ2-7,.,.,CASSGDNYEQYF,TGTGCCAGCAGTGGGGACAACTACGAGCAGTACTTC
TRBV12-3/TRBV12-4,TRBJ1-2,.,.,CASSATQGYGYTF,TGTGCCAGCAGTGCGACACAGGGCTATGGCTACACCTTC
TRBV20-1,TRBJ2-7,.,.,CSASRPGVYEQYF,TGCAGTGCTAGCCGCCCCGGGGTCTACGAGCAGTACTTC
TRBV12-3/TRBV12-4,TRBJ2-2,.,.,CASSLTENTGELFF,TGTGCCAGCAGTTTGACAGAAAACACCGGGGAGCTGTTTTTT
TRBV12-3/TRBV12-4,TRBJ2-7,.,.,CASSPRPSDREQYF,TGTGCCAGCAGTCCGAGACCCTCAGACCGGGAGCAGTACTTC
TRBV4-3,TRBJ2-1,TRBD2,.,CASSRPGLADFYNEQFF,TGCGCCAGCAGCCGCCCCGGACTAGCGGATTTCTACAATGAGCAGTTCTTC
TRBV24-1,TRBJ2-2,.,.,CATSELNGELFF,TGTGCCACCAGTGAGTTAAATGGGGAGCTGTTTTTT
TRBV5-6,TRBJ2-7,.,few,CASSLGTIYEQYF,TGTGCCAGCAGCTTGGGGACTATTTACGAGCAGTACTTC
TRBV2,TRBJ2-2,.,.,CASSRTEAGELFF,TGTGCCAGCAGCCGGACAGAGGCCGGGGAGCTGTTTTTT
TRBV3-1,TRBJ1-1,.,.,CASSRDRRGTEAFF,TGTGCCAGCAGCCGAGACAGGAGGGGAACTGAAGCTTTCTTT
TRBV6-2/TRBV6-3,TRBJ2-7,.,.,CASSYSGAPTSGEQYF,TGTGCCAGCAGTTACTCGGGAGCCCCTACTTCGGGAGAGCAGTACTTC
TRBV6-1,TRBJ2-1,.,.,CASISSDGSSYNEQFF,TGTGCCAGCATCTCATCCGACGGGAGCTCCTACAATGAGCAGTTCTTC
TRBV6-5,TRBJ1-4,.,once,CASSRGTTNEKLFF,TGTGCCAGCAGTCGCGGGACAACTAATGAAAAACTGTTTTTT
TRBV5-1,TRBJ1-1,.,.,CASSSTVMNTEAFF,TGCGCCAGCAGCTCGACAGTTATGAACACTGAAGCTTTCTTT